The 11 T cell receptor beta chains reported below all come from one sample, sequenced in a study of shared clonotypes between healthy human individuals (dated by TCRdb to about 2020). To prepare the library, the immunoSEQ multiplex PCR assay was applied. TCRdb re-hosts the immuneACCESS table, in-frame sequences only. Its copies lack some clones; in the studies checked, an unresolved V gene accounts for under half of them, and the cause for the rest is not known. Across this sample there are around 480,000 clones, with roughly 79% seen only once. Together, the top ten hold around 13% of the sample. Material: PBMCs. Every receptor here comes from a woman in her forties in good health. Some clones in this sample may be carry-over from other donors' samples.

The DNA for the CDR3 is TGTGCCAGCAGCTTACGCGGACTAGCGGACAATGAGCAGTTCTTC. This sequence encodes CASSLRGLADNEQFF. The V gene is TRBV7-9, the J gene TRBJ2-1; 10 nucleotides agree with TRBD2. CDR3 size: 15 residues. V lost 2 bases and J lost 5; bases outside the gene matches: 3. Per the germline V gene, CDR1 is SEHNR and CDR2 is FQNEAQ (reference sequence).

The V and J genes are TRBV4-1 and TRBJ2-3; possible D gene TRBD2, 6 bases. V dropped 0 bases and J dropped 6 bases, with 19 bases sitting between them. Germline V gene lookup returns CDR1 MGHRA and CDR2 YSYEKL. The CDR3 length is 17 residues. This CDR3 reads CASSQDRRLEGGDTQYF. The DNA of the CDR3 is TGCGCCAGCAGCCAAGATCGCAGACTAGAGGGTGGGGATACGCAGTATTTT.

The V and J genes are TRBV4-2 and TRBJ2-4; TRBD1 might be the D (5 bases). The CDR3 covers 14 residues. CDR1 and CDR2 from the germline V gene are LGHNA and YNFKEQ. Trimming shortened V by 2 bases and J by 6 bases, and 11 bases separated the two germline ends. The CDR3 sequence is CASSQPRATNIQYF. CDR3 in DNA: TGTGCCAGCAGCCAACCCAGGGCGACAAACATTCAGTACTTC.

V and J are TRBV5-1 and TRBJ2-3; no firm D call. The V end lost 4 bases, the J end lost 2 bases, and 8 bases lay between the germline ends. The CDR3 spans 13 residues. Germline assignment: CDR1 SGHRS and CDR2 YFSETQ. The DNA for the CDR3 is TGCGCCAGCAGCGCCCGCTTCACAGATACGCAGTATTTT. Translating it yields CASSARFTDTQYF.

The CDR3 loop is CASRTPGLATNEQFF. The CDR3 coding sequence is TGTGCCAGCAGAACGCCGGGACTAGCGACGAATGAGCAGTTCTTC. The chain combines TRBV7-2 with TRBJ2-1; 10 bases are shared with TRBD2. Trimming took 6 bases from V and 7 from J; bases not matched to a gene: 9. From germline, CDR1 is SGHTA and CDR2 FQGNSA. The CDR3 has 15 residues.

The gene calls are TRBV27 and TRBJ2-2; the D is unclear. Germline V gene lookup returns CDR1 MNHEY and CDR2 SMNVEV (reference sequence). This CDR3 is built from 13 residues. Trimming removed 5 bases from V and 3 bases from J, with 7 bases in between. The CDR3 coding sequence is TGTGCCAGCAGTCTGACCTACACCGGGGAGCTGTTTTTT. Residues: CASSLTYTGELFF.

This clone was recorded only once. The chain carries TRBV30 and TRBJ2-1; perhaps D is TRBD1 or TRBD2 (5 bases each). This CDR3 comprises 12 residues. Germline loops: CDR1 GTSNPN, CDR2 SVGIG (reference sequence). The germline V and J ends were trimmed by 7 bases and 2 bases, with 9 bases remaining between them. This CDR3 is CASRDPYNEQFF. The CDR3 DNA reads TGTGCCTCTAGGGACCCCTACAATGAGCAGTTCTTC. The variable domain in full, with the rest retrieved from reference TRBV30 and TRBJ2-1, is SQTIHQWPATLVQPVGSPLSLECTVEGTSNPNLYWYRQAAGRGLQLLFYSVGIGQISSEVPQNLSASRPQDRQFILSSKKLLLSDSGFYLCASRDPYNEQFFGPGTRLTVL.

The chain couples TRBV5-6 to TRBJ2-7; no firm D call. This CDR3 is 13 amino acids long. The germline CDR1 and CDR2 sequences are SGHDT and YYEEEE. Trimming cost V 1 base and J 10 bases, with 15 bases left between them. This CDR3 reads CASSLSALTQQYF. CDR3 bases: TGTGCCAGCAGCTTGTCGGCGCTAACCCAACAGTACTTC.

The chain joins TRBV12-5 to TRBJ1-4, with 9 bases that match TRBD1. The CDR3 consists of 20 residues. Trimming took 5 bases from V and 1 from J; bases not matched to a gene: 17. Germline loops: CDR1 LGHNT, CDR2 FRNRAP. The CDR3 region is CASGGDRAASGGQTNEKLFF. The CDR3 DNA reads TGTGCTAGTGGTGGGGACAGGGCAGCTAGCGGGGGCCAAACTAATGAAAAACTGTTTTTT. The whole variable domain, remainder taken from reference TRBV12-5 and TRBJ1-4, is DARVTQTPRHKVTEMGQEVTMRCQPILGHNTVFWYRQTMMQGLELLAYFRNRAPLDDSGMPKDRFSAEMPDATLATLKIQPSEPRDSAVYFCASGGDRAASGGQTNEKLFFGSGTQLSVL.

The chain is built from TRBV7-6 and TRBJ2-5; D is unclear. The CDR3 spans 14 residues. The germline V gene encodes CDR1 SGHVS and CDR2 FNYEAQ. Trimming took 1 base from V and 7 from J, leaving 13 bases between them. CDR3 region: CASSLETMSGTQYF. The CDR3 DNA reads TGTGCCAGCAGCTTAGAGACCATGTCTGGGACCCAGTACTTC.

The chain employs TRBV10-3 and TRBJ2-5; D is possibly TRBD2 (6 bases). Germline V gene sequence: CDR1 ENHRY, CDR2 SYGVKD. CDR3 length equals 13 residues. Trimming cost V 8 bases and J 2 bases, with 12 bases left between them. CDR3 nucleotides: TGTGCCATCCAGGCTAGCGTGCAAGAGACCCAGTACTTC. Amino acids: CAIQASVQETQYF.